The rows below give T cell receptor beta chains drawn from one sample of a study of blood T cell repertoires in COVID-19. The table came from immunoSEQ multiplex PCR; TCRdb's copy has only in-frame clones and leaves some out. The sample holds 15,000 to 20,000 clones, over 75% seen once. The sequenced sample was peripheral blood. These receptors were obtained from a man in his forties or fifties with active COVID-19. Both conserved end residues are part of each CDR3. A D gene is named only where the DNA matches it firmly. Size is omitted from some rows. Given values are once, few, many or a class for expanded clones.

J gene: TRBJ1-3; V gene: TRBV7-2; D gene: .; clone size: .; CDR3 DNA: TGTGCCAGCAGCCCCGGTCGGGGGGCCTCTGGAAACACCATATATTTT; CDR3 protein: CASSPGRGASGNTIYF
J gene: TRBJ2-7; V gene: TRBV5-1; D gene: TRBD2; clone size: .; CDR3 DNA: TGCGCCAGCAGCCCCACTTCTAGCGGGAGTTACGAGCAGTACTTC; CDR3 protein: CASSPTSSGSYEQYF
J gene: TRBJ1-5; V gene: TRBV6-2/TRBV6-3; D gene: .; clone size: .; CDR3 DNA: TGTGCCAGCAGTATTCGGGATACGGGACAGCCCCAGCATTTT; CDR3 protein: CASSIRDTGQPQHF
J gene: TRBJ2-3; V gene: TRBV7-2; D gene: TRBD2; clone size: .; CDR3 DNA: TGTGCCAGCAGCTCCGGGACTACCCGAACCACAGATACGCAGTATTTT; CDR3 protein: CASSSGTTRTTDTQYF
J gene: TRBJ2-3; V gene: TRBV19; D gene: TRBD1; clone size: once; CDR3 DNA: TGTGCCAGTAGTACAATACCGACAGGGGAAGACACAGATACGCAGTATTTT; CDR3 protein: CASSTIPTGEDTDTQYF
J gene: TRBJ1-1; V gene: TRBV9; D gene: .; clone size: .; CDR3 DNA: TGTGCCAGCAGCGCACAGCGGGGAGCTGCCACTGAAGCTTTCTTT; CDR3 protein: CASSAQRGAATEAFF
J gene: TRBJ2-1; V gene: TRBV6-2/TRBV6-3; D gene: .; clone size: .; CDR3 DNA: TGTGCCAGCAGTTACTCGGGGGGAGACCCTTACAATGAGCAGTTCTTC; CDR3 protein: CASSYSGGDPYNEQFF
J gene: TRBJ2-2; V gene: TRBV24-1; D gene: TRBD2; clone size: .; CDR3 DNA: TGTGCCACCAGTGATTTGGGGCGGGGGGACACCGGGGAGCTGTTTTTT; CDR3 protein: CATSDLGRGDTGELFF
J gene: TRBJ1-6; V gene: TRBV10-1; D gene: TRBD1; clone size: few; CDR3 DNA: TGCGCCAGCAGTGTTCGAAAGAGGGACAGGGGGTTCAACTCACCCCTCCACTTT; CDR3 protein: CASSVRKRDRGFNSPLHF
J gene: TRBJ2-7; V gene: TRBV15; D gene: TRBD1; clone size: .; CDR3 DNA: TGTGCCACCAGCAGAGATCGAGAGACAGGGAATTACGAGCAGTACTTC; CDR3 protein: CATSRDRETGNYEQYF
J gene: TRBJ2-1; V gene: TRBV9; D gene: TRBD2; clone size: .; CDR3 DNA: TGTGCCAGCAGCGTAGGTTTAACTAGCGGGAGGGCCATGCGAAATGAGCAGTTCTTC; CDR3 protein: CASSVGLTSGRAMRNEQFF
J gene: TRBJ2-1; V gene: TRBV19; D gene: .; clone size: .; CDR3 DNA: TGTGCCAGTAGTATGACTGCGGGTACCTACAATGAGCAGTTCTTC; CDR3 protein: CASSMTAGTYNEQFF
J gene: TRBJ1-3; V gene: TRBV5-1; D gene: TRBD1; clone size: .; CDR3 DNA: TGCGCCAGCAGCTTGGGCAGGGGGCTTGGAAACACCATATATTTT; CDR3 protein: CASSLGRGLGNTIYF
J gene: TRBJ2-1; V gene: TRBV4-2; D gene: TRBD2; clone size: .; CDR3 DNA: TGTGCCAGCAGCCCCCCGGGCGGGAGGGGGCATAGATCCGAGCAGTTCTTC; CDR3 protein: CASSPPGGRGHRSEQFF
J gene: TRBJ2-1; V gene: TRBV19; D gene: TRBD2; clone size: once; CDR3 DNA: TGTGCCAGTAGTGCGTGGACTAGCGGGATTACGTGGTACAATGAGCAGTTCTTC; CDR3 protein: CASSAWTSGITWYNEQFF
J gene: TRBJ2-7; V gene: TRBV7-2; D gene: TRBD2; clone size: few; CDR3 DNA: TGTGCCAGCAGCTTAGCTCGGGCGGGAGGGCCTGGCGAGCAGTACTTC; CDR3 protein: CASSLARAGGPGEQYF
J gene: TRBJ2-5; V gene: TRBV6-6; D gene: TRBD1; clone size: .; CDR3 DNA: TGTGCCAGCAAACCGGGACAGGGGGCTAAGGAGACCCAGTACTTC; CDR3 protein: CASKPGQGAKETQYF
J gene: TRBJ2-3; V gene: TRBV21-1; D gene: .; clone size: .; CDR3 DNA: TGTGCCAGCAGCAAAGCGGATTCCGGGAGAAGGGGGCAGTATTTT; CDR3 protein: CASSKADSGRRGQYF
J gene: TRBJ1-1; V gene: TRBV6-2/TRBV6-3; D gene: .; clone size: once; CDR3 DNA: TGTGCCAGCAGTTACCCGGACTCGCGGGGACCCGGAGCTTTCTTT; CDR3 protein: CASSYPDSRGPGAFF
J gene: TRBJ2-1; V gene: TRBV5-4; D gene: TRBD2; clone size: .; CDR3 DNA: TGTGCCAGCAGCCCTATAGCGGGAGGGCCGTACAATGAGCAGTTCTTC; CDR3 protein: CASSPIAGGPYNEQFF
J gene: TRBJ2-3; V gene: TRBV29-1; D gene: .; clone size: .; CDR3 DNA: TGCAGCGCAGCATGGGAGACCACAGATACGCAGTATTTT; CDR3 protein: CSAAWETTDTQYF
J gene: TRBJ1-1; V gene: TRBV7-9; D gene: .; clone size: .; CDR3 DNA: TGTGCCAGCAGCTTAAGTTCCAGGGGAACTGAAGCTTTCTTT; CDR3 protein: CASSLSSRGTEAFF
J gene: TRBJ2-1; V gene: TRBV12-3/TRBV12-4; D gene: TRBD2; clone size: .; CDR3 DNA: TGTGCCAGCAGTTCCGGACTAGCGGAGTTCTTC; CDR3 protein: CASSSGLAEFF
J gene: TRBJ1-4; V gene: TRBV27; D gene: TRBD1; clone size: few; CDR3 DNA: TGTGCCAGCAGTTCCAGGGGGACTAATGAAAAACTGTTTTTT; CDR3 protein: CASSSRGTNEKLFF
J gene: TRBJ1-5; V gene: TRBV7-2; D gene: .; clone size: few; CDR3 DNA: TGTGCCAGCAGCCTAGGGCCAGATAGCAATCAGCCCCAGCATTTT; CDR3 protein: CASSLGPDSNQPQHF